This TCR beta chain was identified during a study of T cell responses to AZD1222 COVID-19 vaccine. Study-level results: The study found vaccine-associated CD4 TCRs spanning spike, dominant at 160-218 and 743-854.

This clone occurred once. Its antigen is as yet unknown. V lost 6 bases and J 0 bases, leaving 21 bases between the germline ends. Germline V gene sequence: CDR1 ENHRY, CDR2 SYGVKD. The CDR3 has 18 amino acids. Produced via immunoSEQ multiplex PCR; TCRdb's table is partial and in-frame only. The sample lists tens of thousands of clones; 70% to 90% were seen once. The chain employs TRBV10-3 and TRBJ2-1; D may be TRBD2 (7 bases). The receptor was isolated from an adult in good health. The specimen comprised peripheral blood, sampled on day 0 of MenACWY control vaccination. The CDR3 DNA is TGTGCCATCAGGGGGGCTTCTGGGAGGGATAGCTCCTACAATGAGCAGTTCTTC. Its translation: CAIRGASGRDSSYNEQFF.